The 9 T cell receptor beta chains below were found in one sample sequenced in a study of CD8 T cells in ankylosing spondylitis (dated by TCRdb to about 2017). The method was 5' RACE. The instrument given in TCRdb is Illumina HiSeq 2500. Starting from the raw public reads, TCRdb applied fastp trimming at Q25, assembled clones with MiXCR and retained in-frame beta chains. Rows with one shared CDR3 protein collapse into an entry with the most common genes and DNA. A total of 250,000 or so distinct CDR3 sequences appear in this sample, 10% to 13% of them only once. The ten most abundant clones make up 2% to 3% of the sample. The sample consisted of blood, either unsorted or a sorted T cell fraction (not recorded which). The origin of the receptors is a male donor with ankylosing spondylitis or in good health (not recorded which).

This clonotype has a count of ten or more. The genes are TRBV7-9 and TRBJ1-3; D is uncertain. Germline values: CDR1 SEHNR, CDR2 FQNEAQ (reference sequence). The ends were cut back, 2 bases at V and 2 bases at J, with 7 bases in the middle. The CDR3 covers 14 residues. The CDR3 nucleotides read TGTGCCAGCAGCTTACGGACCGCTGGAAACACCATATATTTT. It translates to CASSLRTAGNTIYF.

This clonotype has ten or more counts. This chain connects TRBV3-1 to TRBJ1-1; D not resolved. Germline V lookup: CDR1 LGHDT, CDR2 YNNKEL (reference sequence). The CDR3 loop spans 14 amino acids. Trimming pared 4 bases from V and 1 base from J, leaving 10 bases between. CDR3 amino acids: CASSPLTANTEAFF. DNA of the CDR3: TGTGCCAGCAGCCCTCTGACGGCGAACACTGAAGCTTTCTTT.

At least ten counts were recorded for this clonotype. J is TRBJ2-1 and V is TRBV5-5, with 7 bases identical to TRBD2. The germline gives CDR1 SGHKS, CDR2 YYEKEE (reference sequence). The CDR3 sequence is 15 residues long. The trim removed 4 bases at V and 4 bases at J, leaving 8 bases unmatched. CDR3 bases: TGTGCCAGCAGCCCCGGACTAGTTGGGTACAATGAGCAGTTCTTC. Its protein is CASSPGLVGYNEQFF.

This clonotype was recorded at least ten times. The CDR3 loop reads CASSEARQGNYEQYF. CDR3 DNA: TGTGCCAGCAGTGAAGCGCGGCAGGGAAACTACGAGCAGTACTTC. The chain employs TRBV6-1 and TRBJ2-7; weak D call: TRBD1 (5 bases). Per the germline V gene, CDR1 is MNHNS and CDR2 is SASEGT. Trimming stripped 0 bases from V and 3 bases from J, with 12 bases between. The CDR3 has 15 residues.

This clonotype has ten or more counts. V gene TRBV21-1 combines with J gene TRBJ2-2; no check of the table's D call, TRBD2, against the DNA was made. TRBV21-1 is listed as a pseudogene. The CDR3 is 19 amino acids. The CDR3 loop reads CASSPRTSGRAPNTGELFF. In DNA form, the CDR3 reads TGTGCCAGCAGCCCCCGGACTAGCGGGAGGGCGCCGAACACCGGGGAGCTGTTTTTT.

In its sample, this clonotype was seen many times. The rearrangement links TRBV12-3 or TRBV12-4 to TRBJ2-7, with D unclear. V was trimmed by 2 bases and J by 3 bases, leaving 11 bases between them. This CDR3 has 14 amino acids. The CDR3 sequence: CASSLSSLGYEQYF. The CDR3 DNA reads TGTGCCAGCAGTTTAAGTTCCCTAGGCTACGAGCAGTACTTC.

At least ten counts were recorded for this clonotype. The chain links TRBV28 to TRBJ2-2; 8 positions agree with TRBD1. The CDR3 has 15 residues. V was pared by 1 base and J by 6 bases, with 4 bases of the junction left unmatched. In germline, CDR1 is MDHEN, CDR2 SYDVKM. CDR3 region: CASSLLDRAAGELFF. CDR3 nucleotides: TGTGCCAGCAGTTTATTGGACAGGGCAGCCGGGGAGCTGTTTTTT.

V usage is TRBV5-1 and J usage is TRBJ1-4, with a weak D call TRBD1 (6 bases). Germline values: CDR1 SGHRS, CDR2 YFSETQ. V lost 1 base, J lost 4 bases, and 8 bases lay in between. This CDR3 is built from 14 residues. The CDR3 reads CASSLNRVNEKLFF. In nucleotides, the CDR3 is TGCGCCAGCAGCTTGAACAGGGTTAATGAAAAACTGTTTTTT.

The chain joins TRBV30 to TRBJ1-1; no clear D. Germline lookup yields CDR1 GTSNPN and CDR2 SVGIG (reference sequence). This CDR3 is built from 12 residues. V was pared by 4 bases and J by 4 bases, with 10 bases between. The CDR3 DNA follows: TGTGCCTGGATCCTGAGGGTCACTGAAGCTTTCTTT. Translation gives CAWILRVTEAFF.